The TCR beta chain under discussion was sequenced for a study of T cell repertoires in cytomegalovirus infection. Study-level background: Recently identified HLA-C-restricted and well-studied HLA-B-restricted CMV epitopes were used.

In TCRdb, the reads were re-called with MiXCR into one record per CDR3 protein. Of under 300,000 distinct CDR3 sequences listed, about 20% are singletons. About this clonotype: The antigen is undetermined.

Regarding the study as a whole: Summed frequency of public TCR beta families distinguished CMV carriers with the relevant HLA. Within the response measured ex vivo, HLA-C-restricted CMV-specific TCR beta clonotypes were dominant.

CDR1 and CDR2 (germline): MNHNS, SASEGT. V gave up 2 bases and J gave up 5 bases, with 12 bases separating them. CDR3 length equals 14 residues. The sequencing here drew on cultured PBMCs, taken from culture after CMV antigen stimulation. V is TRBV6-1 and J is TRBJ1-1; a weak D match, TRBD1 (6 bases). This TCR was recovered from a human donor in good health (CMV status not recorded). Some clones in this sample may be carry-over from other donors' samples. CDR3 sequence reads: CASSEREGGTEAFF. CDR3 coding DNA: TGTGCCAGCAGTGAAAGGGAGGGGGGGACTGAAGCTTTCTTT.